Following are 16 T cell receptor beta chains from one sample sequenced in a study of breast tumors, draining lymph nodes, adjacent tissues (dated by TCRdb to 2016 to 2017). Lymph node samples came from the axillary draining lymph nodes of breast cancer patients. The receptor library was made with multiplex PCR. The sequencer listed for this sample is Illumina HiSeq 2000. TCRdb applied fastp at Q25 and MiXCR to the public reads, then kept only in-frame beta chains. A single entry per CDR3 protein holds the most common genes and DNA from its merged rows. Here the sample has about 140,000 distinct CDR3 sequences; 30% to 35% occur a single time. Approximately 2.3% of the sample goes to the ten largest clones. Input material: axillary lymph node tissue. The source is a female donor with breast cancer. Some clones in this sample may be carry-over from other donors' samples.

This clonotype was picked up many times. This chain connects TRBV6-1 to TRBJ2-7; D unclear. The germline V and J ends were trimmed by 4 bases and 3 bases, with 4 bases remaining between them. This CDR3 has 11 amino acids. Germline CDR1 and CDR2: MNHNS and SASEGT. Here the CDR3 reads CASSAVYEQYF. Written as DNA, the CDR3 is TGTGCCAGCAGTGCAGTCTACGAGCAGTACTTC.

Note on this clonotype: Since a much larger clone is just one base distant, this may be a read error. In nucleotides, the CDR3 is TGTGCCGGCGGGCGGGACATCCCCGGCGAGCAGTACTTC. Translating it yields CAGGRDIPGEQYF. The V call is TRBV6-5, the J call TRBJ2-7; either TRBD1 or TRBD2 may fit D (6 bases each). V shed 11 bases and J shed 6 bases, with 20 bases lying between them. CDR1 and CDR2 from the germline V gene are MNHEY and SVGAGI. The CDR3 covers 13 residues.

This clonotype was counted many times. V is TRBV20-1 and J is TRBJ1-3, with 9 bases lining up with TRBD1. Germline CDR1 is DFQATT and CDR2 is SNEGSKA (reference sequence). Trimming at V came to 0 bases and at J to 2 bases, leaving 11 bases not matched to a gene. CDR3 size: 18 residues. DNA for the CDR3: TGCAGTGCTAGAGATTTACAGGGGGCTGACTTCGCTGGAAACACCATATATTTT. Protein: CSARDLQGADFAGNTIYF.

In regard to this clonotype: A single base separates this from a much larger clone, so it may be a read error. The chain couples TRBV7-2 to TRBJ2-5, with D hard to call. Trimming cost V 4 bases and J 5 bases, with 11 bases left between them. Germline CDR1 is SGHTA and CDR2 is FQGNSA. This CDR3 has 13 residues. Here the CDR3 DNA reads TGTGCCAGCAGCTCTCACCCCGGGGAGACCCAGTACTTC. It specifies CASSSHPGETQYF.

This clonotype was counted many times. This sequence joins TRBV29-1 and TRBJ2-1; possibly TRBD2 for D (6 bases). Germline lookup yields CDR1 SQVTM and CDR2 ANQGSEA. V was clipped by 4 bases and J by 0 bases, with 13 bases between them. This CDR3 region has 15 residues. In DNA form, the CDR3 reads TGCAGCGTTGTACGCGGGGCAAGCTCCTACAATGAGCAGTTCTTC. It translates to CSVVRGASSYNEQFF.

At least ten counts were recorded for this clonotype. This rearrangement joins TRBV2 to TRBJ2-2, with 9 bases that match TRBD1. The length of the CDR3 is 15 residues. Per germline, CDR1 SNHLY and CDR2 FYNNEI. V was clipped by 6 bases and J by 1 base; unmatched bases: 3. The chain's CDR3 is CASRRDRVNTGELFF. The DNA of the CDR3 is TGTGCCAGCAGGAGGGACAGGGTGAACACCGGGGAGCTGTTTTTT.

The table lists this clonotype with many counts. The genes are TRBV5-8 and TRBJ2-5; 9 nucleotides align to TRBD1. V was pared by 4 bases and J by 5 bases, with 9 bases of the junction left unmatched. The CDR3 covers 15 residues. Germline V gene data show CDR1 as SGHTS and CDR2 as YDEGEE. The chain's CDR3 is CASSPRTGVGETQYF. The CDR3 DNA follows: TGTGCCAGCAGCCCCAGGACAGGGGTGGGGGAGACCCAGTACTTC.

On this clonotype itself: This may arise from a read error, as a much more abundant clone is one base away. V gene TRBV20-1 combines with J gene TRBJ1-4; D possibly corresponds to TRBD1 (5 bases). Germline V gene data show CDR1 as DFQATT and CDR2 as SNEGSKA (reference sequence). The V gene lost 0 bases and the J gene lost 12 bases, with 20 bases spanning the gap. CDR3 size: 15 residues. CDR3: CSARDRGGVDEELFF. CDR3 DNA sequence: TGCAGTGCTAGAGATCGGGGGGGGGTAGACGAAGAACTGTTTTTT.

As to this clonotype: A much larger clone lies a single base off, so this may be a read error. The V call is TRBV4-1, the J call TRBJ2-1; a possible D gene is TRBD1 (6 bases). From germline, CDR1 is MGHRA and CDR2 YSYEKL. CDR3 size: 17 residues. The CDR3, as DNA: TGCGCCAGCAGCCAAGTGGCAGGGGCCAGCTCCTACAGTGAGCAGTTCTTC. Its translation: CASSQVAGASSYSEQFF.

Note on this clonotype: This clone may be a read error of a much larger clone one base away. V and J are TRBV6-1 and TRBJ1-4; 7 bases align to TRBD1. Trimming took 6 bases from V and 10 from J; bases not matched to a gene: 8. Germline CDR1 MNHNS, CDR2 SASEGT. CDR3 length: 13 residues. The CDR3 spells CASRTGTDGKLFF. The CDR3, as DNA: TGTGCCAGCAGAACCGGGACAGATGGAAAACTGTTTTTT.

The rearrangement joins TRBV2 to TRBJ2-4, with 7 bases matching TRBD1. Germline CDR1 is SNHLY and CDR2 is FYNNEI. Losses at the gene ends were 8 bases for V and 0 bases for J; bases not matched to a gene: 7. CDR3 length equals 15 residues. CDR3 nucleotides: TGTGCCAGCGTTGCCCAGGGGGAAGCCAAAAACATTCAGTACTTC. Protein: CASVAQGEAKNIQYF.

This sequence joins TRBV6-1 and TRBJ1-1, with a weak D call TRBD1 (5 bases). This CDR3 comprises 13 residues. CDR1 is MNHNS and CDR2 is SASEGT in the germline V gene. V lost 5 bases and J 5 bases, leaving 12 bases between the germline ends. For the CDR3, the DNA is TGTGCCAGCAGTTACCAGGGTACAACTGAAGCTTTCTTT. Amino acids: CASSYQGTTEAFF.

This clonotype was detected only a few times. This chain connects TRBV5-6 to TRBJ1-1, with 9 nucleotides matching TRBD1. The CDR3 totals 18 residues. V lost 3 bases to trimming and J lost 5 bases; unmatched junction nucleotides: 17. CDR1 SGHDT and CDR2 YYEEEE come from the germline V gene. DNA for the CDR3: TGTGCCAGCAGCTGGGAACAGGGACAGGGTATTCGGTGGACTGAAGCTTTCTTT. This codes for CASSWEQGQGIRWTEAFF.

This clonotype came up many times. The chain has TRBV6-5 and TRBJ1-5; D call uncertain. Per germline, CDR1 MNHEY and CDR2 SVGAGI. This CDR3 has 13 amino acids. With 6 bases removed from V and 0 bases from J, the gap between germline ends came to 6 bases. As DNA, the CDR3 is TGTGCCAGCAGACAGTATAGCAATCAGCCCCAGCATTTT. This gives the protein CASRQYSNQPQHF.

This clonotype occurred many times. The chain employs TRBV5-1 and TRBJ2-7, with 9 bases identical to TRBD1. V lost 4 bases and J lost 5; bases outside the gene matches: 13. The CDR3 sequence is 16 residues long. From germline, CDR1 is SGHRS and CDR2 YFSETQ. The CDR3 region has the DNA TGCGCCAGCAGCAGAACCGGGACAGGGACTTTCGACGAGCAGTACGTC. Its protein is CASSRTGTGTFDEQYV.

This clonotype was seen many times. The chain has TRBV19 and TRBJ2-7, with D maybe TRBD1 (5 bases). Trimming stripped 5 bases from V and 2 bases from J, with 10 bases between. This CDR3 is 13 amino acids long. CDR1 and CDR2 (germline): LNHDA, SQIVND (reference sequence). The DNA for the CDR3 is TGTGCCAGTAGTCGCGACAGAACCTACGAGCAGTACTTC. It codes for CASSRDRTYEQYF.